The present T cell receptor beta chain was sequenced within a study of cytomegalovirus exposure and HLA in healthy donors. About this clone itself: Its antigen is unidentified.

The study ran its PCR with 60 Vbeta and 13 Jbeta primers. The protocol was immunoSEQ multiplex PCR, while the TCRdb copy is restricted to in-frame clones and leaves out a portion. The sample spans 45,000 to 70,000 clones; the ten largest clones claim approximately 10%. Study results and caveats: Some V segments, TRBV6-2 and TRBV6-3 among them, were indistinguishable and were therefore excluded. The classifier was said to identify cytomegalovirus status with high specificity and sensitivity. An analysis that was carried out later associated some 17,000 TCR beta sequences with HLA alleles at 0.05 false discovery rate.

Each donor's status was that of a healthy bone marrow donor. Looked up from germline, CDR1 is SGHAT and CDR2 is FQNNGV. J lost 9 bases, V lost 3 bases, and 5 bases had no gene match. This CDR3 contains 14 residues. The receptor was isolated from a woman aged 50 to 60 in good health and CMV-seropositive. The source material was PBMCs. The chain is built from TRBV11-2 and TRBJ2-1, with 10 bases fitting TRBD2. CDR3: CASSLSSGRVEQFF. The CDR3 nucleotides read TGTGCCAGCAGCTTGTCAAGCGGGAGGGTTGAGCAGTTCTTC.